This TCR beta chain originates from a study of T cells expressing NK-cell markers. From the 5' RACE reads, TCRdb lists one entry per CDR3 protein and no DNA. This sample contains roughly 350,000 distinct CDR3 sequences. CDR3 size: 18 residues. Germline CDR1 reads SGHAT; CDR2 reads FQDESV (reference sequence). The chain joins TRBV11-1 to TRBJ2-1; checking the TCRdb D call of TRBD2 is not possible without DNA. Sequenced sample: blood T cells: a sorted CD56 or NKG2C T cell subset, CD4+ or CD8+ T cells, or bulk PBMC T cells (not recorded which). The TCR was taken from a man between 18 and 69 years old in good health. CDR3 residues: CASSLGLGTTSSYNEQFF.